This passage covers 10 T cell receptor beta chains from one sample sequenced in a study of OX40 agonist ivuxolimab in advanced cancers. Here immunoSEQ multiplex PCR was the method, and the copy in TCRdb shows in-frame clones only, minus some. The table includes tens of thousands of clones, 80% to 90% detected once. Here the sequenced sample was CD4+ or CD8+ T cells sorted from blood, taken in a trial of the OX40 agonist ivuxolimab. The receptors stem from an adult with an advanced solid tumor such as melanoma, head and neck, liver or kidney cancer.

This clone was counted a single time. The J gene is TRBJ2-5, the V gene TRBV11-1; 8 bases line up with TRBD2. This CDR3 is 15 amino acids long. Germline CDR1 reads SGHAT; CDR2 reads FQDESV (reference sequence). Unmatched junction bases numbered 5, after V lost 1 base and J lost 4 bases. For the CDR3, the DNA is TGTGCCAGCAGCTTAGACGGGAGGGTGGGAGAGACCCAGTACTTC. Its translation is CASSLDGRVGETQYF. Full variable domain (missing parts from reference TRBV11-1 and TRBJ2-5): EAEVAQSPRYKITEKSQAVAFWCDPISGHATLYWYRQILGQGPELLVQFQDESVVDDSQLPKDRFSAERLKGVDSTLKIQPAELGDSAMYLCASSLDGRVGETQYFGPGTRLLVL.

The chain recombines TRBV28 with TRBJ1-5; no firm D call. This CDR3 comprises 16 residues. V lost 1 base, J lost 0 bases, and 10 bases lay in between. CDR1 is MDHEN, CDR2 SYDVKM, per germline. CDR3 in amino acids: CASSLLWQYSNQPQHF. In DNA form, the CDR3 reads TGTGCCAGCAGTTTATTGTGGCAGTATAGCAATCAGCCCCAGCATTTT. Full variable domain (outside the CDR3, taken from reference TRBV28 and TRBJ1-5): DVKVTQSSRYLVKRTGEKVFLECVQDMDHENMFWYRQDPGLGLRLIYFSYDVKMKEKGDIPEGYSVSREKKERFSLILESASTNQTSMYLCASSLLWQYSNQPQHFGDGTRLSIL.

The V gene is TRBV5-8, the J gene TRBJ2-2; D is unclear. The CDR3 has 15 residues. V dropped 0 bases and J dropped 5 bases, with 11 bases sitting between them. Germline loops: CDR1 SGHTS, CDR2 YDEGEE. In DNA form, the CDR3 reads TGTGCCAGCAGCTTGGGGCGAATAAGGACCGGGGAGCTGTTTTTT. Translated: CASSLGRIRTGELFF.

DNA of the CDR3: TGTGCCAGCACCCTGACAGCCTATGGCTACACCTTC. It is translated as CASTLTAYGYTF. V and J are TRBV6-1 and TRBJ1-2; a possible D gene is TRBD1 (5 bases). Trimming removed 7 bases at V and 4 bases at J, with 10 bases between. Germline CDR1 MNHNS, CDR2 SASEGT. The CDR3 has 12 residues.

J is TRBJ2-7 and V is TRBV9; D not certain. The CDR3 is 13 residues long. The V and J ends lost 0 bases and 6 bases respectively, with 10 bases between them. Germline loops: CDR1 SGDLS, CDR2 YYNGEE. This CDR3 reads CASSVEGGTEQYF. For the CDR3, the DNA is TGTGCCAGCAGCGTAGAAGGCGGTACCGAGCAGTACTTC.

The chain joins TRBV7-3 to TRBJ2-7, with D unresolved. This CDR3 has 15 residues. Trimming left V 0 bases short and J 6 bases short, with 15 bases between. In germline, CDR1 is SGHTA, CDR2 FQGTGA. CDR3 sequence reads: CASSLTLVGLSEQYF. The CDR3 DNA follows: TGTGCCAGCAGCTTAACGTTAGTAGGGCTATCCGAGCAGTACTTC.

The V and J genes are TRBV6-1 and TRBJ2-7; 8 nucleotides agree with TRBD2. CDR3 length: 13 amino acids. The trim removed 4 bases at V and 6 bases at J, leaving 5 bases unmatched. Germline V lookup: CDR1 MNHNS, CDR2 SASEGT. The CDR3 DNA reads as TGTGCCAGCAGTGGAGGACTAGCCCCCGAGCAGTACTTC. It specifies CASSGGLAPEQYF.

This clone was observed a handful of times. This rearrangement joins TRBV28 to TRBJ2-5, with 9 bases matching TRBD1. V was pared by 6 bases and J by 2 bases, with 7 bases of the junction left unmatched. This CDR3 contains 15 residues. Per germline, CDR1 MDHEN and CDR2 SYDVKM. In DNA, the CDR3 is TGTGCCAGCAGCCCCCGGGACAGGGCTCAAGAGACCCAGTACTTC. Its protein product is CASSPRDRAQETQYF. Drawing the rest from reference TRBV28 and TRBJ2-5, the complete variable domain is DVKVTQSSRYLVKRTGEKVFLECVQDMDHENMFWYRQDPGLGLRLIYFSYDVKMKEKGDIPEGYSVSREKKERFSLILESASTNQTSMYLCASSPRDRAQETQYFGPGTRLLVL.

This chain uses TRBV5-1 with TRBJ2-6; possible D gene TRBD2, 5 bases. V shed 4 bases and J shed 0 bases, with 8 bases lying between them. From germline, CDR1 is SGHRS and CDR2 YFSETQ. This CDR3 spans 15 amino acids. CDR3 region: CASSRGNSGANVLTF. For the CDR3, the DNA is TGCGCCAGCAGCCGGGGTAACTCTGGGGCCAACGTCCTGACTTTC.

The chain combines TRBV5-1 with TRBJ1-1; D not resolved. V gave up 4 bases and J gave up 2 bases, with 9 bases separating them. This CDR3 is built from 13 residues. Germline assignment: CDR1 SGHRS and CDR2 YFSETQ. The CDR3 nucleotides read TGCGCCAGCAGCGGGAATCAAAACACTGAAGCTTTCTTT. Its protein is CASSGNQNTEAFF.